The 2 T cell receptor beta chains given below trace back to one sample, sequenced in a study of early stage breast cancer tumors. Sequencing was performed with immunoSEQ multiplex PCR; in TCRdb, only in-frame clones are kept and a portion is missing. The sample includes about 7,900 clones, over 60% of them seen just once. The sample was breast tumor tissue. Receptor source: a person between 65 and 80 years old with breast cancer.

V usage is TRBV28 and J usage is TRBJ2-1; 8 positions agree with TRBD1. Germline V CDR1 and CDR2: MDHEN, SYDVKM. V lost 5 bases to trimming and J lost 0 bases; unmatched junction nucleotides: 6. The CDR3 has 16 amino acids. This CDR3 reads CASSATGGHSYNEQFF. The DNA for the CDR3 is TGTGCCAGCAGTGCCACAGGGGGTCACTCCTACAATGAGCAGTTCTTC. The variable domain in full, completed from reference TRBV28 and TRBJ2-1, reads DVKVTQSSRYLVKRTGEKVFLECVQDMDHENMFWYRQDPGLGLRLIYFSYDVKMKEKGDIPEGYSVSREKKERFSLILESASTNQTSMYLCASSATGGHSYNEQFFGPGTRLTVL.

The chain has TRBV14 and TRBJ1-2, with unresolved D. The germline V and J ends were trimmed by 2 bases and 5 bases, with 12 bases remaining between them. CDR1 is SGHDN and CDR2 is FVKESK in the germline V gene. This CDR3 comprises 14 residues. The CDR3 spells CASSQSGSPYGYTF. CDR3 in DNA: TGTGCCAGCAGCCAATCAGGAAGCCCGTATGGCTACACCTTC.